These T cell receptor beta chains were read from a single sample in a study of T cell responses to AZD1222 COVID-19 vaccine. Clones were sequenced by immunoSEQ multiplex PCR, and TCRdb holds only the in-frame ones, with some missing. The sample comprises 150,000 to 200,000 clones, 90% to 95% of which are singletons, and 7% to 9.5% rests with the top ten. Source: peripheral blood, taken on day 0 of AZD1222 vaccination. These receptors came from an adult in good health. The CDR3 runs from the conserved cysteine through the conserved F or W. Some rows have no size entry. The others give once, few or many, or a class for an expanded clone.

size: NA; V: TRBV7-8; CDR3: CASSPRHLRYGYTF
size: NA; V: TRBV7-2; CDR3: CASSPTQGWDQPQHF
size: NA; V: TRBV30; CDR3: CAWSRTGVNEQFF
size: NA; V: TRBV13; CDR3: CASRRLGPTHYGYTF
size: NA; V: TRBV4-1; CDR3: CASSQVLGTDYGYTF
size: NA; V: TRBV7-9; CDR3: CASSLTRDRTSSNEQFF
size: NA; V: TRBV30; CDR3: CAWQGQGKTGELFF
size: NA; V: TRBV23-1; CDR3: CASRWTGPSNQPQHF
size: NA; V: TRBV27; CDR3: CASSRQMGRGTGELFF
size: NA; V: TRBV3-1/TRBV3-2; CDR3: CASSQVAAYEQYF
size: NA; V: TRBV19; CDR3: CASSIAGGTGIQPQHF
size: NA; V: TRBV19; CDR3: CASSTREVPFF
size: NA; V: TRBV2; CDR3: CASSGQGPYEQYF
size: NA; V: TRBV7-6; CDR3: CASSLGTSGSPGELFF
size: NA; V: TRBV5-1; CDR3: CASSLKGNEQFF
size: NA; V: TRBV5-4; CDR3: CASSLSQGRVYGYTF
size: NA; V: TRBV24-1; CDR3: CATSDLKGLGYTF
size: NA; V: TRBV19; CDR3: CASSTWTGGDSGAFF
size: once; V: TRBV27; CDR3: CASRLTVYNQPQHF
size: NA; V: TRBV27; CDR3: CASSFLGQPQHF
size: NA; V: TRBV27; CDR3: CASGPRPRGDEQYF
size: NA; V: TRBV5-1; CDR3: CASSPGGSGANVLTF
size: NA; V: TRBV28; CDR3: CASSLTSGRISDTQYF
size: NA; V: TRBV28; CDR3: CASRESAGGHEQYF
size: NA; V: TRBV5-1; CDR3: CASSLAGFDEQYF
size: NA; V: TRBV10-3; CDR3: CAISESRMETQYF
size: NA; V: TRBV2; CDR3: CASSTGPKDFPLHF
size: NA; V: TRBV2; CDR3: CASSAGQGNQPQHF
size: NA; V: TRBV7-6; CDR3: CASSFNRVGGYEQYF
size: NA; V: TRBV6-1; CDR3: CASSELGRQETQYF
size: NA; V: TRBV7-3; CDR3: CASSSLPQGAAETQYF
size: NA; V: TRBV3-1/TRBV3-2; CDR3: CASSQNRDSPLHF
size: NA; V: TRBV7-8; CDR3: CATQPQHF
size: NA; V: TRBV5-3; CDR3: CARRTDSGSYNEQFF
size: NA; V: TRBV2; CDR3: CASRSGLHSNQPQHF
size: NA; V: TRBV2; CDR3: CATTAGQGNSPLHF
size: NA; V: TRBV9; CDR3: CASSKGADAGRNTEAFF
size: NA; V: TRBV29-1; CDR3: CSVEMVGMGYGYTF
size: NA; V: TRBV5-1; CDR3: CASSFGASGQPQHF
size: NA; V: TRBV6-5; CDR3: CASSYVGRNTIYF
size: NA; V: TRBV6-5; CDR3: CASSYSGTANSPLHF
size: NA; V: TRBV10-3; CDR3: CAISDSNSNQPQHF
size: NA; V: TRBV5-1; CDR3: CASSAGDGTNTDTQYF
size: NA; V: TRBV11-2; CDR3: CASSLAREGTEAFF
size: NA; V: TRBV9; CDR3: CASSVGLAVYEQYF
size: NA; V: TRBV11-2; CDR3: CASSGYRGANTEAFF
size: NA; V: TRBV7-9; CDR3: CASSLTSHGAIYGYTF
size: NA; V: TRBV28; CDR3: CASTPGLAGHNEQFF
size: NA; V: TRBV7-2; CDR3: CASSLGDRLNTEAFF
size: NA; V: TRBV25-1; CDR3: CAVGDSYEQYF
size: NA; V: TRBV5-1; CDR3: CASSLGLAGSPNTGELFF